Presented here are 18 T cell receptor beta chains from one specimen sequenced in a study of blood T cell repertoires in COVID-19. Only in-frame clones appear in the TCRdb table, and some are missing; sequencing was by immunoSEQ multiplex PCR. The sample has around 120,000 clones; 85% to 90% are singletons. The sample taken for sequencing was peripheral blood. Receptors were obtained from an older woman with acute or convalescent COVID-19.

This clone appeared a few times. This chain joins TRBV2 and TRBJ2-7, with a tentative D call TRBD1 (6 bases). This CDR3 region has 14 residues. Germline lookup yields CDR1 SNHLY and CDR2 FYNNEI. V lost 7 bases and J lost 6, with 19 bases in between. The CDR3, as DNA: TGTGCCAGCAAGACGGACAGAACCTTAGGCGAGCAGTACTTC. Amino acid sequence: CASKTDRTLGEQYF.

The V and J genes are TRBV2 and TRBJ2-2, with D maybe TRBD1 (6 bases). The germline gives CDR1 SNHLY, CDR2 FYNNEI. The CDR3 loop spans 15 amino acids. V was shortened by 5 bases and J by 0 bases, with 10 bases between the two germline ends. CDR3 amino acids: CASSLGAANTGELFF. The CDR3 region has the DNA TGTGCCAGCAGTCTGGGGGCGGCGAACACCGGGGAGCTGTTTTTT.

The CDR3: CASSTIQGMGGYTF. In DNA, the CDR3 is TGTGCCAGCAGTACTATACAGGGAATGGGGGGCTACACCTTC. This chain connects TRBV6-5 to TRBJ1-2, with D possibly being TRBD1 (6 bases). Germline loops: CDR1 MNHEY, CDR2 SVGAGI. The V end lost 5 bases, the J end lost 8 bases, and 18 bases lay between the germline ends. The CDR3 has 14 amino acids.

V gene TRBV28 combines with J gene TRBJ1-5; 7 nucleotides agree with TRBD1. With 6 bases clipped from V and 6 bases from J, the junction kept 8 bases outside the gene matches. CDR1 is MDHEN, CDR2 SYDVKM, per germline. The CDR3 is 14 residues long. The CDR3 DNA is TGTGCCAGCAGGAAAACAGGGGAAGGTCAGCCCCAGCATTTT. Translation: CASRKTGEGQPQHF.

The rearrangement links TRBV5-1 to TRBJ2-1; 8 positions match TRBD2. This CDR3 contains 18 residues. The V and J ends lost 0 bases and 4 bases, in that order; junction bases with no gene match: 12. Germline V gene lookup returns CDR1 SGHRS and CDR2 YFSETQ. CDR3 sequence: CASSLVYASGGQYNEQFF. CDR3 coding DNA: TGCGCCAGCAGCTTGGTTTATGCCAGCGGGGGCCAATACAATGAGCAGTTCTTC.

The V call is TRBV30, the J call TRBJ1-2; maybe TRBD1 (5 bases). Germline assignment: CDR1 GTSNPN and CDR2 SVGIG (reference sequence). Trimming took 7 bases from V and 4 from J, leaving 13 bases between them. This CDR3 contains 12 residues. CDR3 amino acids: CALTQGSYGYTF. DNA for the CDR3: TGTGCCTTGACTCAGGGTTCCTATGGCTACACCTTC.

V gene TRBV19 combines with J gene TRBJ1-1; D may be TRBD1 (6 bases). This CDR3 contains 15 residues. CDR1 and CDR2 from the germline V gene are LNHDA and SQIVND (reference sequence). V was cut by 4 bases and J by 2 bases, with 14 bases left in between. The CDR3 DNA reads as TGTGCCAGTAGTAGCCTAAATGGGGGCAACACTGAAGCTTTCTTT. It encodes CASSSLNGGNTEAFF.

This chain joins TRBV5-4 and TRBJ1-3; tentatively, D is TRBD1 (6 bases). The V gene lost 1 base and the J gene lost 4 bases, with 12 bases spanning the gap. From germline, CDR1 is SGHNT and CDR2 YYREEE (reference sequence). This CDR3 is 15 amino acids long. The CDR3 nucleotides read TGTGCCAGCAGCTTGCAGGGGCGGTCAGGAAACACCATATATTTT. Translation gives CASSLQGRSGNTIYF.

The V and J genes are TRBV5-4 and TRBJ1-6; 8 nucleotides align to TRBD1. CDR3 length equals 15 residues. Looked up from germline, CDR1 is SGHNT and CDR2 is YYREEE (reference sequence). The trim removed 4 bases at V and 8 bases at J, leaving 8 bases unmatched. The CDR3 is CASSDLQGVDSPLHF. In nucleotides, the CDR3 is TGTGCCAGCAGCGACCTACAGGGGGTAGATTCACCCCTCCACTTT.

V usage is TRBV4-2 and J usage is TRBJ2-2; perhaps TRBD2 as D (5 bases). This CDR3 contains 17 residues. Germline CDR1 is LGHNA and CDR2 is YNFKEQ. V shed 0 bases and J shed 3 bases, with 14 bases lying between them. As DNA, the CDR3 is TGTGCCAGCAGCCAAGATCAGGCTAGCAGGTACACCGGGGAGCTGTTTTTT. It yields the protein CASSQDQASRYTGELFF.

This clone occurred a few times. The rearrangement joins TRBV4-2 to TRBJ1-2; D is perhaps TRBD1 (6 bases). This CDR3 spans 15 amino acids. V was cut by 0 bases and J by 5 bases, with 13 bases left in between. Germline CDR1 and CDR2: LGHNA and YNFKEQ. CDR3 in DNA: TGTGCCAGCAGCCAAGAGTCAGGGGCGAGATATGGCTACACCTTC. This codes for CASSQESGARYGYTF.

This sequence joins TRBV6-5 and TRBJ1-2; D gene uncertain. Trimming left V 0 bases short and J 6 bases short, with 5 bases between. Germline V gene sequence: CDR1 MNHEY, CDR2 SVGAGI. This CDR3 comprises 12 residues. CDR3 amino acids: CASSYSRDGYTF. CDR3 nucleotides: TGTGCCAGCAGTTACTCACGGGATGGCTACACCTTC.

V and J are TRBV28 and TRBJ1-3; 7 bases match TRBD1. Germline V gene lookup returns CDR1 MDHEN and CDR2 SYDVKM. Losses at the gene ends were 10 bases for V and 4 bases for J; bases not matched to a gene: 13. This CDR3 is built from 15 residues. The CDR3 here is CATGGQPVTGNTIYF. As DNA, the CDR3 is TGTGCCACCGGGGGACAGCCGGTAACCGGAAACACCATATATTTT.

The chain joins TRBV2 to TRBJ2-1; 13 bases fit TRBD2. Germline V gives CDR1 SNHLY, CDR2 FYNNEI. The CDR3 has 20 residues. Trimming removed 7 bases from V and 0 bases from J; junction bases left unmatched: 15. CDR3 DNA sequence: TGTGCCAGCAATGGGGGGATGGGACTAGCGGGGTTCGGCTCCTACAATGAGCAGTTCTTC. It translates to CASNGGMGLAGFGSYNEQFF.

This chain connects TRBV28 to TRBJ2-2, with TRBD2 matching 10 bases. Germline V gene sequence: CDR1 MDHEN, CDR2 SYDVKM. The CDR3 consists of 16 residues. J gave up 6 bases and V 2 bases, and 6 bases lay outside the gene matches. The CDR3 loop reads CASSLSSGGKPGELFF. For the CDR3, the DNA is TGTGCCAGCAGTTTAAGTAGCGGGGGGAAACCCGGGGAGCTGTTTTTT. The full variable domain, completed using reference TRBV28 and TRBJ2-2, is DVKVTQSSRYLVKRTGEKVFLECVQDMDHENMFWYRQDPGLGLRLIYFSYDVKMKEKGDIPEGYSVSREKKERFSLILESASTNQTSMYLCASSLSSGGKPGELFFGEGSRLTVL.

V usage is TRBV6-5 and J usage is TRBJ1-1, with 7 positions matching TRBD1. This CDR3 has 14 amino acids. The germline V gene encodes CDR1 MNHEY and CDR2 SVGAGI. Trimming cost V 4 bases and J 0 bases; bases outside gene matches: 2. CDR3 loop: CASSSGQMNTEAFF. DNA for the CDR3: TGTGCCAGCAGTTCGGGACAGATGAACACTGAAGCTTTCTTT.

This chain links TRBV3-1 (or the pseudogene TRBV3-2) with TRBJ2-7, with a tentative D call TRBD1 (5 bases). V gave up 1 base and J gave up 4 bases, with 14 bases separating them. Germline V gene lookup returns CDR1 LGHDT and CDR2 YNNKEL (reference sequence). This CDR3 is built from 15 residues. The DNA for the CDR3 is TGTGCCAGCAGCCAAGCAGTAACAGGAAATTACGAGCAGTACTTC. Translating it yields CASSQAVTGNYEQYF.

The V gene is TRBV3-1 (or the pseudogene TRBV3-2), the J gene TRBJ1-5; a weak D match, TRBD1 (6 bases). The CDR3 loop spans 13 amino acids. CDR1 and CDR2 (germline): LGHDT, YNNKEL (reference sequence). The V and J ends lost 6 bases and 5 bases respectively, with 11 bases between them. CDR3 nucleotides: TGTGCCAGCAGTGCTACAGGGTATCAGCCCCAGCATTTT. This translates into CASSATGYQPQHF.